Listed below are T cell receptor beta chains from one sample, sequenced in a study of T cell responses to AZD1222 COVID-19 vaccine. Produced via immunoSEQ multiplex PCR; TCRdb's table is partial and in-frame only. The sample shows around 92,000 clones, roughly nine tenths of them seen only once. Sequenced material: peripheral blood, taken on day 0 of AZD1222 vaccination. These receptors all come from an adult in good health. The CDR3 runs from the conserved cysteine through the conserved F or W. The D gene is left open where the match is weak. Clone size is shown for a subset of rows, as once, few, many or a class of expanded clone.

D: -; J: TRBJ1-1; size: -; V: TRBV19; DNA: TGTGCCAGTAGTATGGGACGCCTGAACACTGAAGCTTTCTTT; CDR3: CASSMGRLNTEAFF
D: -; J: TRBJ1-1; size: once; V: TRBV12-3/TRBV12-4; DNA: TGTGCCAGCAGCCCCGTGAACACTGAAGCTTTCTTT; CDR3: CASSPVNTEAFF
D: -; J: TRBJ2-3; size: -; V: TRBV24-1; DNA: TGTGCCACCAGTGATGCAAGAGGGGATACGCAGTATTTT; CDR3: CATSDARGDTQYF
D: -; J: TRBJ2-1; size: once; V: TRBV27; DNA: TGTGCCAGCAGTCAAGCAGGTGTCCACAATGAGCAGTTCTTC; CDR3: CASSQAGVHNEQFF
D: TRBD1; J: TRBJ2-7; size: -; V: TRBV27; DNA: TGTGCCACCGGGGACAGGGTCTACGAGCAGTACTTC; CDR3: CATGDRVYEQYF
D: TRBD1; J: TRBJ2-1; size: -; V: TRBV9; DNA: TGTGCCAGCAGCGTAGTGGGACAGGGTAATGAGCAGTTCTTC; CDR3: CASSVVGQGNEQFF
D: -; J: TRBJ2-7; size: -; V: TRBV4-3; DNA: TGCGCCAGCAGCCAAGCGGGGGGCCTCTCCTACGAGCAGTACTTC; CDR3: CASSQAGGLSYEQYF
D: -; J: TRBJ2-6; size: -; V: TRBV7-2; DNA: TGTGCCAGCAGCCGGAGCCGGGGATCTGGGGCCAACGTCCTGACTTTC; CDR3: CASSRSRGSGANVLTF
D: -; J: TRBJ2-5; size: -; V: TRBV28; DNA: TGTGCCAGCAGACACCCAACATACCAAGAGACCCAGTACTTC; CDR3: CASRHPTYQETQYF
D: -; J: TRBJ1-5; size: -; V: TRBV2; DNA: TGTGCCAGCGGGGGACTTAGCAATCAGCCCCAGCATTTT; CDR3: CASGGLSNQPQHF
D: -; J: TRBJ1-2; size: -; V: TRBV5-4; DNA: TGTGCCAGCAGCGGATACAGGGCTAACTATGGCTACACCTTC; CDR3: CASSGYRANYGYTF
D: -; J: TRBJ2-7; size: -; V: TRBV21-1; DNA: TGTGCCAGCTTAATCTATTTAGGACAGGGTCGGCACGAGCAGTACTTC; CDR3: CASLIYLGQGRHEQYF
D: -; J: TRBJ2-1; size: -; V: TRBV5-1; DNA: TGCGCCAGCAGCTCCGGGGCCTACAATGAGCAGTTCTTC; CDR3: CASSSGAYNEQFF
D: -; J: TRBJ2-3; size: -; V: TRBV25-1; DNA: TGTGCCAGCAGTGAATCCCCCCGGGGCCCAGTGACAGATACGCAGTATTTT; CDR3: CASSESPRGPVTDTQYF
D: -; J: TRBJ2-3; size: -; V: TRBV19; DNA: TGTGCCAGGCGGGCGGGGCCAGATACGCAGTATTTT; CDR3: CARRAGPDTQYF
D: TRBD2; J: TRBJ2-7; size: many; V: TRBV27; DNA: TGTGCCAGCAGTGGCCCCGGGACTAGCGGTTACGAGCAGTACTTC; CDR3: CASSGPGTSGYEQYF
D: -; J: TRBJ1-4; size: -; V: TRBV5-1; DNA: TGCGCCAGCAGCGGGGGGACAACTAATGAAAAACTGTTTTTT; CDR3: CASSGGTTNEKLFF
D: -; J: TRBJ2-7; size: -; V: TRBV15; DNA: TGTGCCACCAGCCGAGGGGGGGGGAGGTCCTACGAGCAGTACTTC; CDR3: CATSRGGGRSYEQYF
D: TRBD1; J: TRBJ1-2; size: -; V: TRBV6-6; DNA: TGTGCCAGCAGTTACTTGACAGGGGACGCTAACTATGGCTACACCTTC; CDR3: CASSYLTGDANYGYTF
D: TRBD1; J: TRBJ1-1; size: -; V: TRBV5-1; DNA: TGCGCCAGCAGCTTGGGCCCCGGACAGGGTGGCACTGAAGCTTTCTTT; CDR3: CASSLGPGQGGTEAFF
D: TRBD2; J: TRBJ2-5; size: -; V: TRBV28; DNA: TGTGCCAGCAGCCCCGGAGCGGGAGAAGAGACCCAGTACTTC; CDR3: CASSPGAGEETQYF
D: -; J: TRBJ1-5; size: -; V: TRBV27; DNA: TGTGCCAGCAGTTTAAATGGGGGAAGCAATCAGCCCCAGCATTTT; CDR3: CASSLNGGSNQPQHF
D: -; J: TRBJ1-1; size: -; V: TRBV2; DNA: TGTGCCAGCAGTCCGCGACTGAACACTGAAGCTTTCTTT; CDR3: CASSPRLNTEAFF
D: TRBD1; J: TRBJ1-4; size: -; V: TRBV7-9; DNA: TGTGCCAGCAGCCCCCAGGGAGGGGGCAGGGAAAAACTGTTTTTT; CDR3: CASSPQGGGREKLFF
D: -; J: TRBJ2-5; size: -; V: TRBV12-3/TRBV12-4; DNA: TGTGCCAGCAGTCGGGACTTTGAAGAGACCCAGTACTTC; CDR3: CASSRDFEETQYF
D: -; J: TRBJ1-4; size: -; V: TRBV6-5; DNA: TGTGCCAGCAAAGGACCCACACTGGGAGAAAAACTGTTTTTT; CDR3: CASKGPTLGEKLFF
D: -; J: TRBJ1-2; size: -; V: TRBV11-2; DNA: TGTGCCAGCAGCTTAGGAACAGACGGGGGCTACACCTTC; CDR3: CASSLGTDGGYTF
D: -; J: TRBJ2-3; size: -; V: TRBV19; DNA: TGTGCCAGTAGTCAGGGCACAGATACGCAGTATTTT; CDR3: CASSQGTDTQYF
D: -; J: TRBJ1-4; size: few; V: TRBV29-1; DNA: TGCAGCGTTGGGGCAGCCCCAACTAATGAAAAACTGTTTTTT; CDR3: CSVGAAPTNEKLFF
D: -; J: TRBJ2-7; size: -; V: TRBV21-1; DNA: TGTGCCAGCAGCATCAGGGAAATGGAGCCGAACGAGCAGTACTTC; CDR3: CASSIREMEPNEQYF
D: -; J: TRBJ1-2; size: -; V: TRBV18; DNA: TGTGCCAGCTCACCTGGTAGGGGCGTAGACTATGGCTACACCTTC; CDR3: CASSPGRGVDYGYTF
D: -; J: TRBJ1-6; size: -; V: TRBV7-9; DNA: TGTGCCAGCAGCTTAGGTGTATCCCTCCACTTT; CDR3: CASSLGVSLHF
D: -; J: TRBJ1-1; size: -; V: TRBV11-3; DNA: TGTGCCAGCAGTGCAGGGAACACTGAAGCTTTCTTT; CDR3: CASSAGNTEAFF
D: TRBD2; J: TRBJ2-7; size: many; V: TRBV7-8; DNA: TGTGCCAGCAGCTTAGGTCGGGCTAGCGGTTCCTACGAGCAGTACTTC; CDR3: CASSLGRASGSYEQYF
D: TRBD1; J: TRBJ1-6; size: -; V: TRBV15; DNA: TGTGCCACCAGCAGAGATCCGACAGGGCAGAATTCACCCCTCCACTTT; CDR3: CATSRDPTGQNSPLHF
D: -; J: TRBJ1-1; size: -; V: TRBV24-1; DNA: TGTGCCACCAGTGACCTAGACGAGGGCGGCACTGAAGCTTTCTTT; CDR3: CATSDLDEGGTEAFF
D: TRBD1; J: TRBJ1-2; size: -; V: TRBV7-2; DNA: TGTGCCAGCACCCCTTCTTGGTGGCAGGGGGCTAACTATGGCTACACCTTC; CDR3: CASTPSWWQGANYGYTF
D: -; J: TRBJ2-3; size: -; V: TRBV4-1; DNA: TGCGCCAGCAGCCAAGAAAGAAATCGGCATGGCACAGATACGCAGTATTTT; CDR3: CASSQERNRHGTDTQYF
D: -; J: TRBJ1-5; size: -; V: TRBV2; DNA: TGTGCCAGCAGTAGGGACACCAATCAGCCCCAGCATTTT; CDR3: CASSRDTNQPQHF
D: TRBD1; J: TRBJ1-5; size: -; V: TRBV10-1; DNA: TGCGCCAGCAGTGTTGTACCGACAGGGGGGCGCATCCCGTGCGAACAGCCCCAGCATTTT; CDR3: CASSVVPTGGRIPCEQPQHF
D: -; J: TRBJ1-3; size: few; V: TRBV7-2; DNA: TGTGCCAGCAGCCCGCGGACAGTTGGAAACACCATATATTTT; CDR3: CASSPRTVGNTIYF
D: -; J: TRBJ1-2; size: -; V: TRBV7-2; DNA: TGTGCCAGCAGCTCCCTAGGGAGGAGTGGCTACACCTTC; CDR3: CASSSLGRSGYTF
D: -; J: TRBJ1-6; size: -; V: TRBV6-1; DNA: TGTGCCAGCAGTGGCTTCGGGCTAGGGTATAATTCACCCCTCCACTTT; CDR3: CASSGFGLGYNSPLHF
D: -; J: TRBJ2-3; size: few; V: TRBV15; DNA: TGTGCCACCAGCAGAGTCCCAACGAGAGATACGCAGTATTTT; CDR3: CATSRVPTRDTQYF
D: -; J: TRBJ1-3; size: -; V: TRBV19; DNA: TGTGCCAGTAGCTACAGAAGCTCTGGAAACACCATATATTTT; CDR3: CASSYRSSGNTIYF
D: -; J: TRBJ2-1; size: -; V: TRBV19; DNA: TGTGCCAGTAGTATAGCTGGGATTCTGCGTGAGCAGTTCTTC; CDR3: CASSIAGILREQFF
D: TRBD2; J: TRBJ2-1; size: -; V: TRBV9; DNA: TGTGCCAGCAGCTTAAGGACTAGCGGGATATACAATGAGCAGTTCTTC; CDR3: CASSLRTSGIYNEQFF
D: -; J: TRBJ1-3; size: -; V: TRBV6-1; DNA: TGTGCCAGCAGTGAACCCCCAGGAGGGGGTGGAAACACCATATATTTT; CDR3: CASSEPPGGGGNTIYF
D: TRBD1; J: TRBJ1-1; size: -; V: TRBV3-1/TRBV3-2; DNA: TGTGCCAGCACGAGACAGGGTTGGGACACTGAAGCTTTCTTT; CDR3: CASTRQGWDTEAFF
D: -; J: TRBJ2-7; size: -; V: TRBV28; DNA: TGTGCCATCGACGGACAGACCCTACCCGAGCAGTACTTC; CDR3: CAIDGQTLPEQYF
D: TRBD1; J: TRBJ1-5; size: -; V: TRBV5-1; DNA: TGCGCCAGCAGCTTGGACACAGGGGGCAATCAGCCCCAGCATTTT; CDR3: CASSLDTGGNQPQHF
D: -; J: TRBJ1-1; size: few; V: TRBV7-3; DNA: TGTGCCAGCAAACCAAGGAGTATGAACACTGAAGCTTTCTTT; CDR3: CASKPRSMNTEAFF
D: TRBD2; J: TRBJ2-1; size: -; V: TRBV5-5; DNA: TGTGCCAGCAGCTTGGGCCTCACTAGCGGGGGAGGCAATGAGCAGTTCTTC; CDR3: CASSLGLTSGGGNEQFF
D: -; J: TRBJ1-6; size: -; V: TRBV30; DNA: TGTGCCTGGAGTGTACTGAAGGGGCCTTCACCCCTCCACTTT; CDR3: CAWSVLKGPSPLHF
D: -; J: TRBJ1-3; size: -; V: TRBV7-8; DNA: TGTGCCAGCAGCTTTTCGGGGGATGGAAACACCATATATTTT; CDR3: CASSFSGDGNTIYF
D: -; J: TRBJ2-7; size: -; V: TRBV7-2; DNA: TGTGCCAGCAGCCTCCGTCGAAGGGTCTACGAGCAGTACTTC; CDR3: CASSLRRRVYEQYF
D: -; J: TRBJ1-5; size: once; V: TRBV29-1; DNA: TGCAGCGTTTCCGAAAATAGCAATCAGCCCCAGCATTTT; CDR3: CSVSENSNQPQHF